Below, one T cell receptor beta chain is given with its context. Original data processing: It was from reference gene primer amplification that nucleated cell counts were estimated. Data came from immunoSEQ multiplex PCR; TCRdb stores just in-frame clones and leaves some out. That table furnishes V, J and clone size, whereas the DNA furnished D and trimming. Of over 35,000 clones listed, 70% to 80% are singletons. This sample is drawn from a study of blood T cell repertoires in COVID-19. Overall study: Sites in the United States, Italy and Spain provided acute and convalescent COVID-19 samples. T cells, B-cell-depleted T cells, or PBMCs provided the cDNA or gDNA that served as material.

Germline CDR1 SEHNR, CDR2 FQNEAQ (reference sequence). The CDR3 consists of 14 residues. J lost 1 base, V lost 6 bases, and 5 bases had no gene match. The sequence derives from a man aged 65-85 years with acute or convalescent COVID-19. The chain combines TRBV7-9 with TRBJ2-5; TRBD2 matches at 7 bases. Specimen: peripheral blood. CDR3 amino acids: CASSKLATQETQYF. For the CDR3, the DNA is TGTGCCAGCAGTAAACTAGCGACCCAAGAGACCCAGTACTTC.